These 12 T cell receptor beta chains share one sample of origin, sequenced in a study of cytomegalovirus exposure and HLA in healthy donors. 13 Jbeta primers and 60 Vbeta primers were used for the PCR. TCRdb's copy holds only in-frame clones and misses some; the assay was immunoSEQ multiplex PCR. Of approximately 190,000 clones in the sample, around four fifths were seen once. Input material: PBMCs. Receptors originate from a woman in her late teens or twenties in good health and CMV-seronegative.

The rearrangement links TRBV18 to TRBJ2-1; tentative D call: TRBD2 (7 bases). There are 15 residues in the CDR3. Trimming took 6 bases from V and 7 from J, leaving 19 bases between them. Germline CDR1 reads KGHSH; CDR2 reads LQKENI. The CDR3 bases are TGTGCCAGCTCCCGAGAGAGGGGGGGCATTAATGAGCAGTTCTTC. It translates to CASSRERGGINEQFF.

The sample holds a few counts of this clone. The V and J genes are TRBV6-1 and TRBJ1-5, with 7 positions matching TRBD1. This CDR3 is 14 amino acids long. V shed 5 bases and J 5 bases; nucleotides not matched to a gene: 6. Germline V lookup: CDR1 MNHNS, CDR2 SASEGT. The CDR3 DNA follows: TGTGCCAGCAGTTTTACAGGGGACGATCAGCCCCAGCATTTT. Its translation: CASSFTGDDQPQHF.

The chain recombines TRBV2 with TRBJ1-4, with a tentative D call TRBD1 (6 bases). Deletions cut 7 bases from V and 5 bases from J, with 11 bases between. Per germline, CDR1 SNHLY and CDR2 FYNNEI. This CDR3 is built from 13 residues. CDR3 nucleotides: TGTGCCAGCAACAGGGAAGCAAATGAAAAACTGTTTTTT. Translation: CASNREANEKLFF.

V usage is TRBV6-5 and J usage is TRBJ2-5, with a possible D match to TRBD1 (5 bases). From germline, CDR1 is MNHEY and CDR2 SVGAGI. This CDR3 contains 15 residues. V was clipped by 0 bases and J by 7 bases, with 15 bases between them. The CDR3 DNA reads as TGTGCCAGCAGTTACTCGATAGGGCAGGGCAGGACCCAGTACTTC. The encoded protein is CASSYSIGQGRTQYF.

The chain couples TRBV10-2 to TRBJ2-7; D gene unclear. V lost 2 bases and J lost 6, with 11 bases in between. Looked up from germline, CDR1 is WSHSY and CDR2 is SAAADI. CDR3 size: 13 residues. As DNA, the CDR3 is TGCGCCAGCAGTGAGAGTTCGGTGCCCGAGCAGTACTTC. It specifies CASSESSVPEQYF.

This clone was observed many times. The V gene is TRBV4-1, the J gene TRBJ2-7, with TRBD2 matching over 14 bases. Germline V CDR1 and CDR2: MGHRA, YSYEKL. The CDR3 is 17 amino acids. V was clipped by 4 bases and J by 0 bases; unmatched bases: 5. CDR3 bases: TGCGCCAGCAGCCGACTAGCGGGGGGGGAAAGCTCCTACGAGCAGTACTTC. This translates into CASSRLAGGESSYEQYF.

The chain couples TRBV6-5 to TRBJ1-1; TRBD1 matches 9 bases. With 7 bases clipped from V and 3 bases from J, the junction kept 6 bases outside the gene matches. Germline CDR1 is MNHEY and CDR2 is SVGAGI. This CDR3 has 14 amino acids. The CDR3 region is CASNRDRADTEAFF. DNA for the CDR3: TGTGCCAGCAATAGGGACAGGGCGGACACTGAAGCTTTCTTT.

The CDR3: CASSFTGQGGNTIYF. The CDR3 nucleotides read TGTGCCAGCAGTTTCACGGGACAGGGAGGAAACACCATATATTTT. The chain combines TRBV28 with TRBJ1-3; TRBD1 aligns across 9 bases. CDR3 length: 15 amino acids. Germline V lookup: CDR1 MDHEN, CDR2 SYDVKM. The V gene end was trimmed by 3 bases and the J gene end by 4 bases; junction bases not matched to a gene: 4.

The V and J genes are TRBV4-2 and TRBJ2-3, with TRBD2 matching 9 bases. V lost 2 bases, J lost 2 bases, and 11 bases stayed unmatched. The germline CDR1 and CDR2 sequences are LGHNA and YNFKEQ. This CDR3 is built from 18 residues. The CDR3 sequence: CASSQSALGGGDTDTQYF. The CDR3 nucleotides are TGTGCCAGCAGCCAATCAGCTCTAGGCGGGGGGGACACAGATACGCAGTATTTT.

This clone came up a few times. The chain recombines TRBV29-1 with TRBJ2-7; 7 nucleotides agree with TRBD2. The CDR3 spans 16 residues. V lost 1 base and J lost 0; bases outside the gene matches: 9. CDR1 is SQVTM, CDR2 ANQGSEA, per germline. Here the CDR3 reads CSVEAGRGYSSYEQYF. The CDR3 DNA sequence: TGCAGCGTTGAAGCAGGGAGGGGTTATAGCTCCTACGAGCAGTACTTC.

This chain joins TRBV7-2 and TRBJ2-7, with a possible D match to TRBD1 (6 bases). Per the germline V gene, CDR1 is SGHTA and CDR2 is FQGNSA. Trimming took 2 bases from V and 3 from J, leaving 14 bases between them. The CDR3 is made up of 15 amino acids. Written as DNA, the CDR3 is TGTGCCAGCAGCTTAATAGGGGGACCAGACTACGAGCAGTACTTC. Translated: CASSLIGGPDYEQYF.

CDR3 residues: CASSLIPSGSESYNEQFF. The CDR3, as DNA: TGTGCCAGCAGTTTAATCCCTAGCGGGAGTGAAAGCTACAATGAGCAGTTCTTC. The chain has TRBV28 and TRBJ2-1; TRBD2 matches 10 bases. This CDR3 is 18 amino acids long. The germline CDR1 and CDR2 sequences are MDHEN and SYDVKM. Unmatched junction bases numbered 10, after V lost 2 bases and J lost 3 bases.